This T cell receptor (beta chain) comes out of a study of T cell repertoires in cytomegalovirus infection. In the study overall: Well-studied HLA-B-restricted CMV epitopes were used in the study alongside recently identified HLA-C-restricted ones.

J gave up 2 bases and V 6 bases, and 12 bases lay outside the gene matches. This CDR3 comprises 16 residues. The germline V gene has CDR1 DFQATT and CDR2 SNEGSKA (reference sequence). This clonotype occurred a few times. The antigen is undetermined. Via MiXCR, TCRdb re-called the reads, giving one row per CDR3 protein. Of approximately 110,000 distinct CDR3 sequences in the sample, around 45% were seen once. This sample comprised CD8+ T cells from cultured PBMCs, obtained from culture after CMV antigen stimulation. This receptor was obtained from a human donor in good health (CMV status not recorded). Some clones in this sample may be carry-over from other donors' samples. The chain employs TRBV20-1 and TRBJ2-2; 7 positions agree with TRBD1. CDR3 coding DNA: TGCAGTGCCACCTCGGACAGGACCCACAACACCGGGGAGCTGTTTTTT. Encoded protein: CSATSDRTHNTGELFF.